The entry below describes one TCR beta chain. Libraries were prepared by immunoSEQ multiplex PCR; TCRdb keeps only in-frame clonotypes and omits some of them. Of about 140,000 clones in the sample, more than 85% are singletons; the top ten hold 8.7%. These data come from a study of control samples from healthy donors and cancer patients. Sequenced material: blood. The TCR comes from a young woman in good health.

The CDR3 protein is CASSPSSGVTNEKLFF. For the CDR3, the DNA is TGCGCCAGCAGTCCATCCTCAGGGGTCACTAATGAAAAACTGTTTTTT. This chain links TRBV5-1 with TRBJ1-4; weak D call: TRBD1 (6 bases). The CDR3 runs to 16 residues. V was pared by 5 bases and J by 2 bases, with 16 bases between. Germline V gene sequence: CDR1 SGHRS, CDR2 YFSETQ.